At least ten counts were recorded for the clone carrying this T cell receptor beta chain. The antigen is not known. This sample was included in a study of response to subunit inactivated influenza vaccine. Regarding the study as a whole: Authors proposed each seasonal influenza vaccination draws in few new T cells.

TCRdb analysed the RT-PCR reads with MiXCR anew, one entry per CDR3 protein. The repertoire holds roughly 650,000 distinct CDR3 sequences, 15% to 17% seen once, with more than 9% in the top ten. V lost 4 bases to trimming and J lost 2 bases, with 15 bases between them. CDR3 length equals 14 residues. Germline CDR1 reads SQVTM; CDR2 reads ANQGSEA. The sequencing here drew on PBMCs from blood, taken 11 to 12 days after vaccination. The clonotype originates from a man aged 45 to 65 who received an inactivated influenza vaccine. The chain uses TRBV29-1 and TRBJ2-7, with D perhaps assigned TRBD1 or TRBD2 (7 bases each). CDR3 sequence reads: CSVARQGGAYEQYF. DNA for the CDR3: TGCAGCGTTGCCCGCCAGGGGGGGGCCTACGAGCAGTACTTC.